This TCR beta chain emerged from a study of vaccination and CD4 T cells after COVID-19. Study details: The convalescents were made up of six males and four females, two of whom were Hispanic.

Germline CDR1 is KGHDR and CDR2 is SFDVKD. This CDR3 contains 14 residues. V was trimmed by 3 bases and J by 3 bases, leaving 9 bases between them. Described treatment: approximately nine-day PBMC culture with coronavirus spike peptide pools or control peptides (ViraFEST assay). In this sample, this clonotype turned up a few times. Its antigen is still unknown. An Oncomine TCR Beta short-read assay was used to sequence the DNA from cultured CD4+ T cells. TCRdb recomputed calls from the PCR reads with MiXCR, one row per CDR3 protein. The table has 8,100 or so distinct CDR3 sequences, around 60% seen once.

This receptor was obtained from a human donor who had recovered from COVID-19. This chain uses TRBV24-1 with TRBJ2-3; D ambiguous. Material for sequencing was CD4+ T cells from blood, cultured in vitro. CDR3 DNA sequence: TGTGCCACCAGTGATCGTGGAGCTACAGATACGCAGTATTTT. It codes for CATSDRGATDTQYF.